This TCR beta chain was recovered during a study of blood T cell repertoires in COVID-19. The wider study: Spain, Italy and the United States supplied samples that represented acute and convalescent COVID-19. The cDNA or gDNA used as material had been derived from T cells, B-cell-depleted T cells, or PBMCs.

Per the study methods: Reference gene primer amplification gave estimated nucleated cell counts. Sequenced by immunoSEQ multiplex PCR; TCRdb stores in-frame clones only, minus some. V and J calls plus clone size are reproduced from that table; the DNA served to infer D and trimming. The data hold 70,000 or so clones, with roughly 88% observed a single time. Germline CDR1 reads MNHEY; CDR2 reads SMNVEV (reference sequence). Trimming shortened V by 2 bases and J by 4 bases, and 12 bases separated the two germline ends. This CDR3 spans 15 amino acids. This clone was seen a single time. The clonotype comes from a man aged 80 or over with active or convalescent COVID-19. The sample comprised peripheral blood. This chain links TRBV27 with TRBJ2-1; D perhaps matches TRBD2 (5 bases). The CDR3 sequence is CASSLPSTRYNEQFF. CDR3 DNA sequence: TGTGCCAGCAGTTTACCTAGCACCAGATACAATGAGCAGTTCTTC.